The 32 T cell receptor beta chains reported below all come from one sample, sequenced in a study of CD8 T cells in Susac syndrome. With random hexamers, reverse transcription was performed on about 0.45 to 1 ug of RNA. TCRdb ran MiXCR on the immunoSEQ multiplex PCR reads and lists one entry per CDR3 protein. This table holds about 100,000 distinct CDR3 sequences, approximately 95% found once. Sequencing input: CD8+ T cells from PBMCs. The receptor source for this set is a human donor in good health.

This chain connects TRBV29-1 to TRBJ2-7; D remains ambiguous. This CDR3 spans 11 amino acids. Germline V gene sequence: CDR1 SQVTM, CDR2 ANQGSEA. The CDR3 region is CSFATSYEQYF. The CDR3 nucleotides read TGCAGTTTTGCCACCTCCTACGAGCAGTACTTC.

The chain uses TRBV20-1 and TRBJ2-3; a possible D gene is TRBD2 (6 bases). Germline CDR1 reads DFQATT; CDR2 reads SNEGSKA (reference sequence). The CDR3 totals 14 residues. V lost 1 base to trimming and J lost 3 bases, with 11 bases between them. The CDR3 reads CSARGGGATDTQYF. CDR3 bases: TGCAGTGCTAGAGGGGGCGGGGCTACAGATACGCAGTATTTT.

J is TRBJ2-5 and V is TRBV27, with D hard to call. Germline loops: CDR1 MNHEY, CDR2 SMNVEV (reference sequence). Trimming shortened V by 6 bases and J by 5 bases, and 10 bases separated the two germline ends. The CDR3 is 12 residues long. CDR3 sequence (DNA): TGTGCCAGCAGGGACCCCTGGGAGACCCAGTACTTC. Translation gives CASRDPWETQYF.

The chain recombines TRBV29-1 with TRBJ2-3; D unresolved. V lost 3 bases to trimming and J lost 4 bases, with 8 bases between them. CDR1 SQVTM and CDR2 ANQGSEA come from the germline V gene. The CDR3 loop spans 12 amino acids. CDR3 sequence (DNA): TGCAGCGTTGAGAGGAAGTCAGATACGCAGTATTTT. Translating gives CSVERKSDTQYF.

The chain joins TRBV5-1 to TRBJ2-7; 7 bases are shared with TRBD1. J was trimmed by 6 bases and V by 0 bases; bases with no gene match: 3. The CDR3 sequence is 13 residues long. The germline V gene encodes CDR1 SGHRS and CDR2 YFSETQ. The CDR3 reads CASSLAPGGEQYF. CDR3 nucleotide sequence: TGCGCCAGCAGCTTGGCCCCAGGGGGCGAGCAGTACTTC.

J is TRBJ2-5 and V is TRBV27, with D perhaps matching TRBD2 (5 bases). Germline loops: CDR1 MNHEY, CDR2 SMNVEV (reference sequence). The CDR3 is 14 residues long. The V end was cut by 8 bases, the J end by 0 bases, with 13 bases between. CDR3 sequence reads: CASGSAEYQETQYF. DNA of the CDR3: TGTGCCAGCGGGTCAGCGGAGTACCAAGAGACCCAGTACTTC.

The chain has TRBV28 and TRBJ1-5; D remains ambiguous. Deletions cut 5 bases from V and 2 bases from J, with 10 bases between. CDR1 MDHEN and CDR2 SYDVKM come from the germline V gene. The CDR3 contains 14 residues. CDR3 bases: TGTGCCAGCAGTCAGGCAGTGGGCAATCAGCCCCAGCATTTT. Translating it yields CASSQAVGNQPQHF.

CDR3 in amino acids: CASSQDRAGGRLTEQFF. Written as DNA, the CDR3 is TGCGCCAGCAGCCAAGATCGGGCGGGGGGCCGATTAACTGAGCAGTTCTTC. The chain couples TRBV4-1 to TRBJ2-1; 8 positions agree with TRBD2. The CDR3 loop spans 17 amino acids. J lost 9 bases, V lost 0 bases, and 13 bases had no gene match. Germline CDR1 is MGHRA and CDR2 is YSYEKL.

The J gene is TRBJ2-7, the V gene TRBV19; D remains unclear. CDR3 size: 15 residues. CDR1 LNHDA and CDR2 SQIVND come from the germline V gene (reference sequence). Trimming took 1 base from V and 3 from J, leaving 13 bases between them. Here the CDR3 DNA reads TGTGCCAGTAGTATAGGGCCCCTCTCTAGCTACGAGCAGTACTTC. Protein product: CASSIGPLSSYEQYF.

The chain has TRBV24-1 and TRBJ2-5; no definite D call. CDR3 length equals 12 residues. Trimming left V 1 base short and J 5 bases short, with 4 bases between. The germline V gene encodes CDR1 KGHDR and CDR2 SFDVKD. The CDR3 loop is CATSDLEETQYF. As DNA, the CDR3 is TGTGCCACCAGTGATTTAGAGGAGACCCAGTACTTC.

The CDR3 sequence is CASSLMGEGSEYF. For the CDR3, the DNA is TGTGCCAGCAGCTTGATGGGGGAGGGCTCGGAGTACTTC. This chain connects TRBV5-4 to TRBJ2-7, with 7 bases aligning to TRBD2. This CDR3 spans 13 amino acids. The germline gives CDR1 SGHNT, CDR2 YYREEE (reference sequence). After removal of 1 base from V and 11 bases from J, the junction contained 9 bases not matched to a gene.

This chain links TRBV11-2 with TRBJ2-3; no clear D. CDR1 SGHAT and CDR2 FQNNGV come from the germline V gene. The CDR3 loop spans 12 amino acids. V was cut by 2 bases and J by 10 bases, with 10 bases left in between. The CDR3 nucleotides read TGTGCCAGCAGCTTAAACCTAGAACCGCAGTATTTT. The encoded protein is CASSLNLEPQYF.

The V gene is TRBV6-5, the J gene TRBJ1-4, with unresolved D. Germline V CDR1 and CDR2: MNHEY, SVGAGI. This CDR3 is 11 amino acids long. Trimming stripped 9 bases from V and 4 bases from J, with 6 bases between. CDR3 sequence reads: CARTNNEKLFF. CDR3 DNA: TGTGCCAGGACAAATAATGAAAAACTGTTTTTT.

J is TRBJ2-7 and V is TRBV20-1; D unresolved. V lost 6 bases to trimming and J lost 11 bases, with 17 bases between them. Germline lookup yields CDR1 DFQATT and CDR2 SNEGSKA (reference sequence). The CDR3 length is 11 residues. The CDR3 DNA reads TGCAGTGCCACCACCCCTCTTTGTGAGTACTTC. Its protein product is CSATTPLCEYF.

V is TRBV5-6 and J is TRBJ1-3; 10 bases align to TRBD1. V lost 4 bases to trimming and J lost 10 bases; unmatched junction nucleotides: 8. Germline CDR1 is SGHDT and CDR2 is YYEEEE. The CDR3 sequence is 14 residues long. The CDR3 sequence is CASSAGTGVRTIYF. The CDR3 nucleotides are TGTGCCAGCAGCGCGGGGACAGGGGTGAGGACCATATATTTT.

This rearrangement joins TRBV3-1 to TRBJ2-7; TRBD2 might be the D (5 bases). Germline V gene lookup returns CDR1 LGHDT and CDR2 YNNKEL (reference sequence). Trimming took 8 bases from V and 3 from J, leaving 14 bases between them. The CDR3 is 13 amino acids. The CDR3 bases are TGTGCCAGCGGGTACGGGAAATACTACGAGCAGTACTTC. Translated: CASGYGKYYEQYF.

This clonotype was seen a single time. This sequence joins TRBV7-2 and TRBJ2-5; TRBD2 matches at 8 bases. The CDR3 is made up of 16 amino acids. From germline, CDR1 is SGHTA and CDR2 FQGNSA. The V gene end was trimmed by 5 bases and the J gene end by 1 base; junction bases not matched to a gene: 9. The CDR3 spells CASSAPGTRGQETQYF. The CDR3 DNA sequence: TGTGCCAGCAGCGCCCCCGGGACTAGGGGCCAAGAGACCCAGTACTTC. Supplemented by reference TRBV7-2 and TRBJ2-5, the full variable domain reads GAGVSQSPSNKVTEKGKDVELRCDPISGHTALYWYRQSLGQGLEFLIYFQGNSAPDKSGLPSDRFSAERTGGSVSTLTIQRTQQEDSAVYLCASSAPGTRGQETQYFGPGTRLLVL.

The chain couples TRBV29-1 to TRBJ2-7; perhaps TRBD2 as D (5 bases). V shed 3 bases and J shed 2 bases, with 11 bases lying between them. Germline V lookup: CDR1 SQVTM, CDR2 ANQGSEA. CDR3 length equals 13 residues. DNA of the CDR3: TGCAGCGTTGAGCATTTCGGGGCCTACGAGCAGTACTTC. This translates into CSVEHFGAYEQYF.

The chain is built from TRBV29-1 and TRBJ2-1; 7 nucleotides align to TRBD2. The V gene end was trimmed by 7 bases and the J gene end by 9 bases; junction bases not matched to a gene: 3. The CDR3 covers 10 residues. Germline V gene sequence: CDR1 SQVTM, CDR2 ANQGSEA. CDR3 sequence: CSDRTSEQFF. The CDR3, as DNA: TGCAGCGACAGGACTAGTGAGCAGTTCTTC.

The gene calls are TRBV3-1 and TRBJ1-2; no definite D call. Germline V gene sequence: CDR1 LGHDT, CDR2 YNNKEL (reference sequence). This CDR3 contains 16 residues. V dropped 2 bases and J dropped 3 bases, with 16 bases sitting between them. CDR3 sequence reads: CASSQYPQRQHYGYTF. CDR3 nucleotides: TGTGCCAGCAGCCAATACCCCCAGCGGCAGCACTATGGCTACACCTTC.

The sample holds one count of this clonotype. The chain couples TRBV15 to TRBJ2-3, with 13 bases matching TRBD2. The V and J ends lost 1 base and 1 base, in that order; junction bases with no gene match: 14. CDR1 and CDR2 from the germline V gene are LNHNV and YYDKDF (reference sequence). CDR3 size: 21 residues. The CDR3 DNA sequence: TGTGCCACCAGCAGAGTCCCGGGACTAGCGGGGATACCGTCGGGCACAGATACGCAGTATTTT. Translation: CATSRVPGLAGIPSGTDTQYF. The whole variable domain, filled in from reference TRBV15 and TRBJ2-3, reads DAMVIQNPRYQVTQFGKPVTLSCSQTLNHNVMYWYQQKSSQAPKLLFHYYDKDFNNEADTPDNFQSRRPNTSFCFLDIRSPGLGDTAMYLCATSRVPGLAGIPSGTDTQYFGPGTRLTVL.

The chain uses TRBV20-1 and TRBJ2-1; 11 bases agree with TRBD2. Germline CDR1 is DFQATT and CDR2 is SNEGSKA (reference sequence). Losses at the gene ends were 5 bases for V and 5 bases for J; bases not matched to a gene: 5. The CDR3 totals 14 residues. The CDR3 here is CSARYSGGDNEQFF. CDR3 nucleotides: TGCAGTGCTCGATATAGCGGGGGGGACAATGAGCAGTTCTTC.

The chain carries TRBV7-2 and TRBJ2-2; 8 nucleotides match TRBD2. The CDR3 consists of 17 residues. V was pared by 5 bases and J by 4 bases, with 12 bases of the junction left unmatched. CDR1 is SGHTA, CDR2 FQGNSA, per germline. The CDR3 here is CASSLPQAGEATGELFF. DNA of the CDR3: TGTGCCAGCAGCCTCCCTCAAGCGGGGGAGGCCACCGGGGAGCTGTTTTTT.

The gene calls are TRBV4-1 and TRBJ2-1; TRBD2 matches at 9 bases. This CDR3 has 17 residues. With V trimmed by 4 bases and J by 9 bases, 16 bases remained unmatched. From germline, CDR1 is MGHRA and CDR2 YSYEKL. In DNA, the CDR3 is TGCGCCAGCAGCCTTTCACCCGGCGGGGGGGTTGGCGGTGAGCAGTTCTTC. Residues: CASSLSPGGGVGGEQFF.

V and J are TRBV7-9 and TRBJ2-5; unclear D gene. The germline gives CDR1 SEHNR, CDR2 FQNEAQ (reference sequence). The CDR3 loop spans 14 amino acids. Between the trimmed V and J ends, which lost 4 bases and 1 base, there was a span of 10 bases. In DNA, the CDR3 is TGTGCCAGCAGCTCTTACTTGTTCCAAGAGACCCAGTACTTC. It yields the protein CASSSYLFQETQYF.

The rearrangement links TRBV7-8 to TRBJ2-7, with D hard to call. The germline CDR1 and CDR2 sequences are SGHVS and FQNEAQ. CDR3 size: 14 residues. Trimming shortened V by 2 bases and J by 1 base, and 9 bases separated the two germline ends. The CDR3 DNA follows: TGTGCCAGCAGCTTATTGGGCAGGTCCTACGAGCAGTACTTC. Amino acid sequence: CASSLLGRSYEQYF.

The V gene is TRBV9, the J gene TRBJ2-7; 7 nucleotides align to TRBD2. The trim removed 0 bases at V and 5 bases at J, leaving 5 bases unmatched. CDR1 SGDLS and CDR2 YYNGEE come from the germline V gene. The CDR3 spans 14 residues. This CDR3 is CASSVGEGRDEQYF. Here the CDR3 DNA reads TGTGCCAGCAGCGTAGGGGAAGGGAGGGACGAGCAGTACTTC.

The CDR3 nucleotides are TGTGCCAGCAGCCCAACACGTGGCTCCGGAGATACGCAGTATTTT. Protein product: CASSPTRGSGDTQYF. V is TRBV13 and J is TRBJ2-3; no clear D gene. The V end was cut by 5 bases, the J end by 5 bases, with 17 bases between. The CDR3 is 15 amino acids. CDR1 is PRHDT, CDR2 FYEKMQ, per germline (reference sequence).

CDR3 in DNA: TGTGCCTGGAGTGTACTCGCGGGCTGGGACGAGCAGTACTTC. Protein sequence: CAWSVLAGWDEQYF. This rearrangement joins TRBV30 to TRBJ2-7; D may be TRBD2 (5 bases). This CDR3 comprises 14 residues. Germline values: CDR1 GTSNPN, CDR2 SVGIG (reference sequence). The V gene lost 0 bases and the J gene lost 5 bases, with 14 bases spanning the gap. Full variable domain (rest looked up from reference TRBV30 and TRBJ2-7): SQTIHQWPATLVQPVGSPLSLECTVEGTSNPNLYWYRQAAGRGLQLLFYSVGIGQISSEVPQNLSASRPQDRQFILSSKKLLLSDSGFYLCAWSVLAGWDEQYFGPGTRLTVT.

This chain links TRBV19 with TRBJ2-5; D perhaps matches TRBD1 (5 bases). Deletions cut 7 bases from V and 2 bases from J, with 8 bases between. The CDR3 spans 12 residues. Germline lookup yields CDR1 LNHDA and CDR2 SQIVND (reference sequence). The CDR3 nucleotides read TGTGCCAGTATGGGGCAGCAAGAGACCCAGTACTTC. Translating it yields CASMGQQETQYF. The complete variable domain, with remaining parts taken from reference TRBV19 and TRBJ2-5, reads DGGITQSPKYLFRKEGQNVTLSCEQNLNHDAMYWYRQDPGQGLRLIYYSQIVNDFQKGDIAEGYSVSREKKESFPLTVTSAQKNPTAFYLCASMGQQETQYFGPGTRLLVL.

The table lists this clonotype with a few counts. This rearrangement joins TRBV27 to TRBJ1-5, with TRBD1 as a possible D gene (6 bases). CDR1 MNHEY and CDR2 SMNVEV come from the germline V gene (reference sequence). The V and J ends lost 1 base and 2 bases respectively, with 9 bases between them. CDR3 length: 15 amino acids. The CDR3 bases are TGTGCCAGCAGTTTATGGGGGGCTGGCAATCAGCCCCAGCATTTT. Translating gives CASSLWGAGNQPQHF.

V and J are TRBV9 and TRBJ1-4, with 8 bases lining up with TRBD1. The trim removed 7 bases at V and 7 bases at J, leaving 9 bases unmatched. The germline V gene encodes CDR1 SGDLS and CDR2 YYNGEE. The CDR3 runs to 14 residues. The CDR3 DNA sequence: TGTGCCAGCGGGAACAGGGGGAGCGGTGAAAAACTGTTTTTT. Its protein is CASGNRGSGEKLFF. Looking up the rest from reference TRBV9 and TRBJ1-4 gives the full variable domain: DSGVTQTPKHLITATGQRVTLRCSPRSGDLSVYWYQQSLDQGLQFLIQYYNGEERAKGNILERFSAQQFPDLHSELNLSSLELGDSALYFCASGNRGSGEKLFFGSGTQLSVL.